This T cell receptor beta chain emerged from a study of follicular helper T cells after annual influenza vaccination. Study background: Blood was drawn on days 0, 7 and 28 after vaccination.

Produced via immunoSEQ multiplex PCR; TCRdb's table is partial and in-frame only. The sample records more than 9,500 clones, 80% being singletons. V was shortened by 4 bases and J by 6 bases, with 12 bases between the two germline ends. The CDR3 length is 13 residues. The germline CDR1 and CDR2 sequences are MNHNY and SVGAGI (reference sequence). The time point was: 2015-2016 season, pre-vaccination. The source was CXCR5+ CD38- circulating T follicular helper cells from blood, collected on the day of influenza vaccination. Indicated subset: circulating Tfh, non-naive CD4+CXCR5+PD-1+ (ICOS+CD38+ or ICOS-CD38-). This receptor was obtained from an adult who received the influenza vaccine. The chain joins TRBV6-6 to TRBJ1-1; D gene ambiguous. This CDR3 reads CASSSPAGAEAFF. DNA of the CDR3: TGTGCCAGCAGTTCCCCGGCCGGGGCTGAAGCTTTCTTT.